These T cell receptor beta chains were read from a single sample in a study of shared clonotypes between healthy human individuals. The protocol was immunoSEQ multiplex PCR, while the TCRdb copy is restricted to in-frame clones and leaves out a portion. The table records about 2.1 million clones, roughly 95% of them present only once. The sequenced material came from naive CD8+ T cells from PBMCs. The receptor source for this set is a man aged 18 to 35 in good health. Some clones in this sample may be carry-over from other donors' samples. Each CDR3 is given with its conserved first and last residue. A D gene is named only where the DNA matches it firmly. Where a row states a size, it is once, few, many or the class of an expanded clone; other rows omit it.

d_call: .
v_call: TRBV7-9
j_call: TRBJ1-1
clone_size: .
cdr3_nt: TGTGCCAGCAGCTTACTCCAGCAGGGCCAGCCGAACACTGAAGCTTTCTTT
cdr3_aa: CASSLLQQGQPNTEAFF

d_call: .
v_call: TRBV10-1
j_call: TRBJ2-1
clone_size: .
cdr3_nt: TGCGCCAGCAGTGAGAACCGCTGGGGAAATGAGCAGTTCTTC
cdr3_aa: CASSENRWGNEQFF

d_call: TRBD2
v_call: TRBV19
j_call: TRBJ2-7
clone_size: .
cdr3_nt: TGTGCCAGTAGTATTTTTGGACTAGCGAGCGTCGAGCAGTACTTC
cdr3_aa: CASSIFGLASVEQYF

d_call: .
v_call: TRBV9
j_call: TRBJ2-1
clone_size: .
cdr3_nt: TGTGCCAGCAGCGGAAGGACTGCGCTTGAGCAGTTCTTC
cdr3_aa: CASSGRTALEQFF

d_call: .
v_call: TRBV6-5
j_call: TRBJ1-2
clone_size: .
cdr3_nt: TGTGCCAGCTCCCCTGGACAGCTCTATGGCTACACCTTC
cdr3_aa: CASSPGQLYGYTF

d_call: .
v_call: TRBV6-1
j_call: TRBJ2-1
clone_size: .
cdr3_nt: TGTGCCAGCAGTGAATATCCCCCTGATGGTGAGCAGTTCTTC
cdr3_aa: CASSEYPPDGEQFF

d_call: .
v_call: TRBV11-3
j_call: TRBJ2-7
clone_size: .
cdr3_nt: TGTGCCAGCAGCTTGGACCCTGGGGACGAGCAGTACTTC
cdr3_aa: CASSLDPGDEQYF

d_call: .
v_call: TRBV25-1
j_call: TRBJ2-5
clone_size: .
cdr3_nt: TGTGCCAGCAGTGAATTGGAGACCCAGTACTTC
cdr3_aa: CASSELETQYF

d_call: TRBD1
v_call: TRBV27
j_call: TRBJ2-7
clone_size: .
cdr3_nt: TGTGCCAGCAGTCCGCGACAGGGCTACGAGCAGTACTTC
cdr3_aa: CASSPRQGYEQYF

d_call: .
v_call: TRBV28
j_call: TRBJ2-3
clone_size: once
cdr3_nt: TGTGCCATCCGAGAGGGGGGTACGCAGTATTTT
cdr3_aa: CAIREGGTQYF

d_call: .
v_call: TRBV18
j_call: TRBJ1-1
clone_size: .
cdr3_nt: TGTGCCAGCTCACCAGCGGGCACTGAAGCTTTCTTT
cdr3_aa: CASSPAGTEAFF

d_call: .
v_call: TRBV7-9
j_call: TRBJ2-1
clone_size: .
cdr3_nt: TGTGCCAGCGGGCTAGCGACCAATGAGCAGTTCTTC
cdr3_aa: CASGLATNEQFF

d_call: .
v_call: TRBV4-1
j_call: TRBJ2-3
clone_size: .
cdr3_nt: TGCGCCAGCAGCCAAGATCGGCTAGGCGGCTCCTCTAGCACAGATACGCAGTATTTT
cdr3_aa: CASSQDRLGGSSSTDTQYF

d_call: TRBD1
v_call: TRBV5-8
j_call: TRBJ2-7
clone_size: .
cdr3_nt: TGTGCCAGCAGCTTGGCTGGGACAGGGGTCGAGCAGTACTTC
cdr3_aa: CASSLAGTGVEQYF

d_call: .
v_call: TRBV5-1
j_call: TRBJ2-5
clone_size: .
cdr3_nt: TGCGCCAGCATGAGCGGCGAGGTCCAAGAGACCCAGTACTTC
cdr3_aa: CASMSGEVQETQYF

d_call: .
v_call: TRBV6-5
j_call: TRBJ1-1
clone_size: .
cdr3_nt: TGTGCCAGCAGTTATTTGCGGGGGAACACTGAAGCTTTCTTT
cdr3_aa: CASSYLRGNTEAFF